This is a list of T cell receptor beta chains from one sample in a study of siplizumab effects on memory and regulatory T cells. TCRdb's table, derived via immunoSEQ multiplex PCR, lists solely in-frame clones and lacks some. Here the sample spans 85,000 to 130,000 clones, over 90% being singletons. The sequencing input was Tregs sorted from blood. These receptors were obtained from a human donor in good health. The CDR3 runs from the conserved cysteine through the conserved F or W. The D gene is left open where the match is weak. Only some rows state a clone size, as once, few, many or a class for expanded clones.

clone_size j_call v_call cdr3_length d_call cdr3_nt cdr3_aa
NA TRBJ1-2 TRBV19 15 NA TGTGCCAGTAGTACCCCCGGGACCGGGAGAGCAGGCTACACCTTC CASSTPGTGRAGYTF
NA TRBJ1-2 TRBV7-2 13 TRBD1 TGTGCCAGCAGCTCCGACAGGGGGTATGGCTACACCTTC CASSSDRGYGYTF
NA TRBJ1-1 TRBV5-1 14 NA TGCGCCAGCAGCCCCTCATCGTTGGGGGGGGAAGCTTTCTTT CASSPSSLGGEAFF
NA TRBJ2-3 TRBV20-1 10 NA TGCAGTGTTCCGGGGGATACGCAGTATTTT CSVPGDTQYF
NA TRBJ2-1 TRBV27 15 NA TGTGCCAGCAGTTTATCCCAGGCTTATTCGGTTGAGCAGTTCTTC CASSLSQAYSVEQFF
NA TRBJ1-5 TRBV7-8 14 NA TGTGCCAGCAGCTTAATCAGCAGGGATCAGCCCCAGCATTTT CASSLISRDQPQHF
NA TRBJ1-5 TRBV19 15 TRBD1 TGTGCCAGTAGTGGACAGGGTGGTTGGAATCAGCCCCAGCATTTT CASSGQGGWNQPQHF
NA TRBJ2-5 TRBV19 15 NA TGTGCCAGTAGGGGGATGGCGGGGGCCGCGGAGACCCAGTACTTC CASRGMAGAAETQYF
NA TRBJ2-7 TRBV29-1 14 TRBD1 TGCAGCGTTGACCTCGGGACAGTTGTTGCCGAGCAGTACTTC CSVDLGTVVAEQYF
NA TRBJ2-1 TRBV18 14 NA TGTGCCAGCTCACCTCCCTTGACCACGACGGGGCAGTTCTTC CASSPPLTTTGQFF
NA TRBJ2-7 TRBV15 13 NA TGTGCCACCAGCAGGAACAGGTTCTACGAGCAGTACTTC CATSRNRFYEQYF
NA TRBJ1-1 TRBV18 15 TRBD1 TGTGCCAGCTCACCAGGAGCAGGGGGGAACACTGAAGCTTTCTTT CASSPGAGGNTEAFF
NA TRBJ1-1 TRBV7-2 13 NA TGTGCCAGCAACAGGTTTCAGAACACTGAAGCTTTCTTT CASNRFQNTEAFF
NA TRBJ2-7 TRBV5-6 15 NA TGTGCCAGCAGCTTGTCGCCCCAGGGACCCTACGAGCAGTACTTC CASSLSPQGPYEQYF
NA TRBJ1-5 TRBV27 14 NA TGTGCCAGCAGTCAGATAGATAGCAATCAGCCCCAGCATTTT CASSQIDSNQPQHF
once TRBJ1-6 TRBV4-2 15 TRBD1 TGTGCCAGCAGCTTTCCCGGGACAGGGTTATCACCCCTCCACTTT CASSFPGTGLSPLHF
NA TRBJ2-1 TRBV5-1 15 NA TGCGCCAGCAGACCCCCAAATTTCTCCTACAATGAGCAGTTCTTC CASRPPNFSYNEQFF
NA TRBJ1-1 TRBV7-9 14 TRBD1 TGTGCCAGCAGCGTAATCACAGGGGACACTGAAGCTTTCTTT CASSVITGDTEAFF
few TRBJ1-2 TRBV11-2 13 NA TGTGCCAGCAGCTTAGGTCAGGGTTATGGCTACACCTTC CASSLGQGYGYTF
NA TRBJ1-1 TRBV18 15 TRBD1 TGTGCCAGCTCACCACGAGGCAGGGGGCTTCTTGAAGCTTTCTTT CASSPRGRGLLEAFF
once TRBJ1-2 TRBV7-2 12 NA TGTGCCAGCAGCTTAGACAGTGCTGGCTACACCTTC CASSLDSAGYTF
NA TRBJ2-2 TRBV4-2 14 NA TGTGCCAGCAGCCAAGATTGGCTAGCCGGGGAGCTGTTTTTT CASSQDWLAGELFF
NA TRBJ1-1 TRBV27 15 TRBD1 TGTGCCAGCAGTTCCTGGACAGGGGGGTACACTGAAGCTTTCTTT CASSSWTGGYTEAFF
NA TRBJ2-1 TRBV5-1 15 TRBD1 TGCGCCAGCAGCTCCCTCCGGGACAGACACAATGAGCAGTTCTTC CASSSLRDRHNEQFF
NA TRBJ2-1 TRBV5-6 15 NA TGTGCCAGCAGCTTGGCCGGGAGCCCCTACAATGAGCAGTTCTTC CASSLAGSPYNEQFF
NA TRBJ2-3 TRBV7-8 12 NA TGTGCCAGCAGCTTAGCGGCAGATACGCAGTATTTT CASSLAADTQYF
once TRBJ1-5 TRBV15 14 NA TGTGCCACCAGCAGAGTTAGCAGTTATCAGCCCCAGCATTTT CATSRVSSYQPQHF
NA TRBJ2-7 TRBV5-1 13 NA TGCGCCAGCAGCTTGACAGGGTCCTACGAGCAGTACTTC CASSLTGSYEQYF
NA TRBJ2-3 TRBV5-1 15 TRBD1 TGCGCCAGCAGCTCGACAGGGGAGGGCACAGATACGCAGTATTTT CASSSTGEGTDTQYF
few TRBJ1-1 TRBV27 13 NA TGTGCCAGCAGTTTAATCGAGAACACTGAAGCTTTCTTT CASSLIENTEAFF
few TRBJ2-5 TRBV7-9 13 NA TGTGCCAGCAGCCCGACCGTATTCGAGACCCAGTACTTC CASSPTVFETQYF
NA TRBJ1-3 TRBV11-3 13 NA TGTGCCAGCAGTATAGGCGCTGGAAACACCATATATTTT CASSIGAGNTIYF
few TRBJ1-5 TRBV19 16 NA TGTGCCAGTAGTATGCTCCCGACAGTAAGGAATCAGCCCCAGCATTTT CASSMLPTVRNQPQHF
NA TRBJ1-1 TRBV18 16 TRBD1 TGTGCCAGCTCAAGACAGGGAGTTGGGCCGAACACTGAAGCTTTCTTT CASSRQGVGPNTEAFF
NA TRBJ2-5 TRBV7-3 13 NA TGTGCCAGCAGCCCAGGGACCCAAGAGACCCAGTACTTC CASSPGTQETQYF
NA TRBJ2-5 TRBV20-1 10 NA TGCAGTGCTGGTAGAAGGACCCAGTACTTC CSAGRRTQYF
NA TRBJ2-5 TRBV30 14 TRBD2 TGTGCCTGGAGTCAAGGCGGGGGGACAAAGACCCAGTACTTC CAWSQGGGTKTQYF
NA TRBJ2-3 TRBV9 15 TRBD1 TGTGCCAGCAGCGTAGGGACAGGGATCACAGATACGCAGTATTTT CASSVGTGITDTQYF
few TRBJ2-1 TRBV9 14 NA TGTGCCAGCAGCCCGAAGGGAGCCTACAATGAGCAGTTCTTC CASSPKGAYNEQFF
NA TRBJ1-4 TRBV27 14 NA TGTGCCAGCAGCTTTCAGGGGTCGGGTGAAAAACTGTTTTTT CASSFQGSGEKLFF
NA TRBJ2-5 TRBV7-9 15 NA TGTGCCAGCAGCCGGCGGGTCAGCCAACAAGAGACCCAGTACTTC CASSRRVSQQETQYF
once TRBJ2-6 TRBV11-1 18 TRBD1 TGTGCCAGCAGCCTCGGGACAGGACCGACTGCTGGGGCCAACGTCCTGACTTTC CASSLGTGPTAGANVLTF
NA TRBJ2-3 TRBV5-1 16 TRBD2 TGCGCCAGCAGCTTGGAACTAGCGGGGGGCACAGATACGCAGTATTTT CASSLELAGGTDTQYF
NA TRBJ2-7 TRBV27 16 TRBD1 TGTGCCAGCAGTTTCCTCGGGACAGGACATTTCTACGAGCAGTACTTC CASSFLGTGHFYEQYF
NA TRBJ2-3 TRBV5-6 15 NA TGTGCCAGCAGCTTGGGTTTAGGGGGGTCAGATACGCAGTATTTT CASSLGLGGSDTQYF
NA TRBJ1-1 TRBV6-6 14 NA TGTGCCAGCAGTTGGACTCCCCAGAACACTGAAGCTTTCTTT CASSWTPQNTEAFF
NA TRBJ1-2 TRBV4-3 16 TRBD1 TGCGCCAGCAGCCCCCGACAGGGCCTGGGCAACTATGGCTACACCTTC CASSPRQGLGNYGYTF
NA TRBJ2-3 TRBV11-3 15 NA TGTGCCAGCAGCTTCGGACTTGGGGGCACAGATACGCAGTATTTT CASSFGLGGTDTQYF
NA TRBJ2-7 TRBV10-3 16 NA TGTGCCATCAGTGATAGGGGGGAGGGCCGTTTCTACGAGCAGTACTTC CAISDRGEGRFYEQYF
NA TRBJ1-2 TRBV14 12 NA TGTGCCAGCAGCCAAGGGCGCTATGGCTACACCTTC CASSQGRYGYTF
NA TRBJ2-2 TRBV5-1 16 TRBD1 TGCGCCAGCAGCTGGACAGGGGCCGCGAACACCGGGGAGCTGTTTTTT CASSWTGAANTGELFF
NA TRBJ2-2 TRBV4-2 19 TRBD2 TGTGCCAGCAGCCCCTTGCAAGCGGGAGGGCTAGTATTAACCGGGGAGCTGTTTTTT CASSPLQAGGLVLTGELFF
NA TRBJ2-5 TRBV6-1 14 NA TGTGCCAGCAGTGCCTACGGGACTGGAGAGACCCAGTACTTC CASSAYGTGETQYF